The text below deals with one TCR beta chain. Antigen unknown. The protocol was immunoSEQ multiplex PCR, while the TCRdb copy is restricted to in-frame clones and leaves out a portion. The sample has a few million clones; approximately 90% are singletons. The source of the sample is a study of shared clonotypes between healthy human individuals. Turning to the study itself: The composition of the donors was a couple of women and a few men aged 18 to 49. The study, taken as a whole, reports: Sorted-subset sequencing was shown by rarefaction to be incomplete despite large depth. Naive subsets usually exceeded memory subsets in estimated richness.

Recent acute infections and vaccinations were absent in the healthy HIV-negative adult donors. This CDR3 comprises 14 residues. V was cut by 4 bases and J by 5 bases, with 12 bases left in between. CDR1 is SGDLS, CDR2 YYNGEE, per germline. V and J are TRBV9 and TRBJ2-2; D uncertain. Input material: naive CD4+ T cells sorted from blood. As to subset: CD45RA+ positively selected. The clonotype comes from a man aged 18 to 29 in good health. The CDR3 nucleotides are TGTGCCAGCAGCCCCGTGGGGTTAACCGGGGAGCTGTTTTTT. Protein sequence: CASSPVGLTGELFF.